Each of the 15 T cell receptor beta chains below was sequenced from the same sample in a study of shared clonotypes between healthy human individuals (dated by TCRdb to about 2020). Library preparation used the immunoSEQ multiplex PCR assay. Here the immuneACCESS table is served through TCRdb, limited to in-frame sequences with V and J called. Missing clones are a known gap in these copies; in checked studies unresolved V genes cover under half, and the rest lacks a known reason. The sample data list fewer than 850,000 clones, and about 97% of these were observed just once. The ten top clones hold less than 0.25% of the sample. CD8 naive samples were CD45RO-negative cells positively selected for CCR7, giving a CD45RA+CCR7+ population that excluded TemRA cells. The specimen sequenced was naive CD8+ T cells sorted from blood. The sample's cell subset or site label, decoded: CD45RA+CCR7+. The receptors were gathered from a man aged 25 to 45 in good health.

The chain has TRBV7-2 and TRBJ2-3, with D unclear. V shed 5 bases and J shed 3 bases, with 18 bases lying between them. The CDR3 is 16 residues long. Germline V gives CDR1 SGHTA, CDR2 FQGNSA. The CDR3 nucleotides are TGTGCCAGCAGCCTCCTCGATGTAGGGCTAACAGATACGCAGTATTTT. It translates to CASSLLDVGLTDTQYF.

The chain uses TRBV19 and TRBJ2-1; TRBD2 matches at 12 bases. Looked up from germline, CDR1 is LNHDA and CDR2 is SQIVND (reference sequence). V dropped 3 bases and J dropped 0; count of bases not matched to a gene: 3. The CDR3 loop spans 17 amino acids. CDR3 in DNA: TGTGCCAGTAGTATCGGACTAGCGGGGAGCTCCTACAATGAGCAGTTCTTC. It yields the protein CASSIGLAGSSYNEQFF.

The chain employs TRBV2 and TRBJ2-1; a possible D gene is TRBD2 (6 bases). The CDR3 is 15 residues long. Germline V lookup: CDR1 SNHLY, CDR2 FYNNEI. V was pared by 7 bases and J by 9 bases, with 22 bases between. The CDR3 nucleotides are TGTGCCAGCACTTTCGGGACTGATAGTTCGGGTGAGCAGTTCTTC. Protein sequence: CASTFGTDSSGEQFF.

V is TRBV28 and J is TRBJ2-1; maybe TRBD2 (6 bases). This CDR3 comprises 12 residues. Germline CDR1 is MDHEN and CDR2 is SYDVKM. Trimming took 6 bases from V and 4 from J, leaving 7 bases between them. The CDR3 sequence is CASRREYNEQFF. As DNA, the CDR3 is TGTGCCAGCAGGCGGGAATACAATGAGCAGTTCTTC.

The CDR3 here is CAGNRDISTDTQYF. For the CDR3, the DNA is TGCGCCGGAAACCGGGACATAAGCACAGATACGCAGTATTTT. The genes are TRBV10-1 and TRBJ2-3, with TRBD1 as a possible D gene (6 bases). CDR1 is WNHNN, CDR2 SYGVQD, per germline (reference sequence). The V and J ends lost 11 bases and 0 bases respectively, with 15 bases between them. The CDR3 loop spans 14 amino acids.

This clone has more than one count but fewer than ten. The chain couples TRBV4-2 to TRBJ1-2; D call uncertain. There are 13 residues in the CDR3. The germline CDR1 and CDR2 sequences are LGHNA and YNFKEQ. The V end lost 0 bases, the J end lost 8 bases, and 10 bases lay between the germline ends. The CDR3 protein is CASSQESINGYTF. Here the CDR3 DNA reads TGTGCCAGCAGCCAAGAATCTATTAACGGCTACACCTTC.

V usage is TRBV7-2 and J usage is TRBJ2-1, with 11 bases lining up with TRBD2. Germline V gene sequence: CDR1 SGHTA, CDR2 FQGNSA. The CDR3 is 16 residues long. The junction had 10 bases not matched to a gene; V was cut back by 6 bases and J by 6 bases. CDR3 nucleotide sequence: TGTGCCAGCAGTCTAAATAGCGGGAGGGCGGTCAATGAGCAGTTCTTC. It translates to CASSLNSGRAVNEQFF.

V and J are TRBV6-5 and TRBJ1-3; no clear D. The CDR3 has 11 residues. Germline V gene lookup returns CDR1 MNHEY and CDR2 SVGAGI. V lost 6 bases to trimming and J lost 4 bases, with 4 bases between them. CDR3 amino acids: CASRAGNTIYF. CDR3 sequence (DNA): TGTGCCAGCAGGGCCGGAAACACCATATATTTT.

This clone was recorded once. This sequence joins TRBV10-1 and TRBJ2-1, with D possibly being TRBD1 or TRBD2 (6 bases each). Germline values: CDR1 WNHNN, CDR2 SYGVQD (reference sequence). The CDR3 totals 13 residues. Trimming shortened V by 0 bases and J by 10 bases, and 10 bases separated the two germline ends. The CDR3 coding sequence is TGCGCCAGCAGTGAGTCGATAGGGGGGGAGCAGTTCTTC. Translation gives CASSESIGGEQFF.

V is TRBV28 and J is TRBJ1-5; D is unclear. Per germline, CDR1 MDHEN and CDR2 SYDVKM. CDR3 length: 13 residues. Trimming took 3 bases from V and 5 from J, leaving 8 bases between them. Here the CDR3 reads CASSFPVYQPQHF. The CDR3 DNA follows: TGTGCCAGCAGTTTCCCTGTTTATCAGCCCCAGCATTTT.

There are a few counts of this clone. V and J are TRBV9 and TRBJ2-1; possible D gene TRBD2, 6 bases. The CDR3 sequence is 15 residues long. Germline V gives CDR1 SGDLS, CDR2 YYNGEE. Trimming cost V 0 bases and J 3 bases, with 10 bases left between them. The CDR3 region is CASSVGSGYYNEQFF. CDR3 DNA sequence: TGTGCCAGCAGCGTAGGAAGCGGGTACTACAATGAGCAGTTCTTC.

V and J are TRBV14 and TRBJ2-5; no clear D. The V and J ends lost 0 bases and 1 base respectively, with 12 bases between them. Germline CDR1 is SGHDN and CDR2 is FVKESK. This CDR3 is built from 16 residues. This CDR3 is CASSQDLAALQETQYF. Here the CDR3 DNA reads TGTGCCAGCAGCCAAGATCTCGCGGCCCTCCAAGAGACCCAGTACTTC.

The chain uses TRBV15 and TRBJ2-3, with D possibly matching TRBD2 (6 bases). Germline V gene lookup returns CDR1 LNHNV and CDR2 YYDKDF (reference sequence). This CDR3 has 15 residues. V lost 3 bases to trimming and J lost 3 bases, with 13 bases between them. CDR3 sequence (DNA): TGTGCCACCAGCAGTTCTAGCGCAATTACAGATACGCAGTATTTT. As protein: CATSSSSAITDTQYF.

J is TRBJ2-1 and V is TRBV29-1; D possibly corresponds to TRBD1 (5 bases). The germline V gene encodes CDR1 SQVTM and CDR2 ANQGSEA. V was shortened by 2 bases and J by 9 bases, with 17 bases between the two germline ends. This CDR3 has 14 residues. The CDR3 loop is CSVESGHKVGEQFF. For the CDR3, the DNA is TGCAGCGTTGAATCCGGACATAAAGTTGGTGAGCAGTTCTTC.

The chain recombines TRBV19 with TRBJ2-1, with a possible D match to TRBD2 (5 bases). The V gene's germline CDR1 is LNHDA and CDR2 SQIVND (reference sequence). The CDR3 runs to 14 residues. Trimming stripped 5 bases from V and 3 bases from J, with 11 bases between. CDR3 sequence (DNA): TGTGCCAGTAGTGCGCTAGAGGGCTACAATGAGCAGTTCTTC. Translated: CASSALEGYNEQFF. The full variable domain, rest sourced from reference TRBV19 and TRBJ2-1, is DGGITQSPKYLFRKEGQNVTLSCEQNLNHDAMYWYRQDPGQGLRLIYYSQIVNDFQKGDIAEGYSVSREKKESFPLTVTSAQKNPTAFYLCASSALEGYNEQFFGPGTRLTVL.